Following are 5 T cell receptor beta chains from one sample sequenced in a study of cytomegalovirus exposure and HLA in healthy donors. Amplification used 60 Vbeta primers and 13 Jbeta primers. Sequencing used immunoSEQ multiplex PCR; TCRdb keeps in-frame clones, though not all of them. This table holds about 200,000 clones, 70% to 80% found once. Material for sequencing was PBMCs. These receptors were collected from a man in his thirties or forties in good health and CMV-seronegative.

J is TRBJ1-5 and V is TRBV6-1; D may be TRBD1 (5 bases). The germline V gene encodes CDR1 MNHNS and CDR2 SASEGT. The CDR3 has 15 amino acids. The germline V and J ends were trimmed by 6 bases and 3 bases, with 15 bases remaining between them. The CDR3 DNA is TGTGCCAGCAGCTCTCGCCAGGGTACCAATCAGCCCCAGCATTTT. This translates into CASSSRQGTNQPQHF.

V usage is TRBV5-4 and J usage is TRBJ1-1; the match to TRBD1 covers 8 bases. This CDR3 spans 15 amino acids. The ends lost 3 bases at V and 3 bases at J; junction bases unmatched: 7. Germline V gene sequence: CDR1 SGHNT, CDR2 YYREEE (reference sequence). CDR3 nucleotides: TGTGCCAGCAGCTCGGTCGGACAGGGTCACACTGAAGCTTTCTTT. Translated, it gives CASSSVGQGHTEAFF. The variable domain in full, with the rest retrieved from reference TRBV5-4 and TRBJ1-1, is ETGVTQSPTHLIKTRGQQVTLRCSSQSGHNTVSWYQQALGQGPQFIFQYYREEENGRGNFPPRFSGLQFPNYSSELNVNALELDDSALYLCASSSVGQGHTEAFFGQGTRLTVV.

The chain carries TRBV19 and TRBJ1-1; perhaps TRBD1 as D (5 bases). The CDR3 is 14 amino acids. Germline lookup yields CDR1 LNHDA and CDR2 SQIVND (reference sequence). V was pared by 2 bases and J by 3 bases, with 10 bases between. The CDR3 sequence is CASSIWARDTEAFF. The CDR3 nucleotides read TGTGCCAGTAGTATATGGGCCAGGGACACTGAAGCTTTCTTT.

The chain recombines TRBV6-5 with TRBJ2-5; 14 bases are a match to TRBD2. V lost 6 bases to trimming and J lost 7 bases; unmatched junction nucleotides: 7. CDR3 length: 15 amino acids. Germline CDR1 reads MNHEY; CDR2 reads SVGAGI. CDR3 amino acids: CASSRGLAGDATQYF. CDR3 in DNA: TGTGCCAGCAGCCGGGGACTAGCGGGAGATGCGACCCAGTACTTC.

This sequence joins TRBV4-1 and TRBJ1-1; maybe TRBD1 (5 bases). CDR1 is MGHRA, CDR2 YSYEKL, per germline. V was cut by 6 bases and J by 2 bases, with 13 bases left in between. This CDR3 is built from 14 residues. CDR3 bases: TGCGCCAGCAGGGTGACAGTTTCTAACACTGAAGCTTTCTTT. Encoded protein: CASRVTVSNTEAFF.